This TCR beta chain was captured in a study of T cells in localized non-small cell lung cancer. CDR1 is SGHNT, CDR2 YYREEE, per germline (reference sequence). Trimming removed 4 bases at V and 4 bases at J, with 8 bases between. This CDR3 contains 12 residues. The data were produced by immunoSEQ multiplex PCR, yet TCRdb's version contains in-frame clones alone and is incomplete. The repertoire holds about 22,000 clones, 88% seen once, with about 20% in the top ten. This chain joins TRBV5-4 and TRBJ1-2, with D unclear. The sequence was obtained from a man aged 40 to 75 with stage II squamous cell lung carcinoma. The sequencing used PBMCs, collected before any cancer treatment. The CDR3 protein is CASSLAFYGYTF. The CDR3 nucleotides are TGTGCCAGCAGCCTGGCCTTCTATGGCTACACCTTC.